The clone carrying this T cell receptor (beta chain) occurred a few times. The entry originates in a study of CD8+ T cells in alopecia areata. CDR1 and CDR2 (germline): WSHSY, SAAADI. The J segment lost 13 bases and the V segment lost 2 bases, leaving 6 bases of the junction unmatched. The CDR3 sequence is 14 residues long. Sequencing relied on a cDNA template that was reverse transcribed from extracted RNA. Here immunoSEQ multiplex PCR was the method, and the copy in TCRdb shows in-frame clones only, minus some. The top ten hold over 13% of the sample, which has around 160,000 clones, about 90% seen once.

The source is a human donor with alopecia areata. The sample here was CD8+ T cells sorted from blood, taken at week 0. The chain links TRBV10-2 to TRBJ2-1; 12 nucleotides agree with TRBD2. The CDR3 DNA reads as TGCGCCAGCAGTGAGCGACCGGGACTAGCGGGTCAGTTCTTC. It codes for CASSERPGLAGQFF.